Described below is a single T cell receptor (beta chain) sequence and its context. Germline-derived CDR1 and CDR2 are GTSNPN and SVGIG (reference sequence). The CDR3 sequence is 14 residues long. V lost 3 bases and J lost 2; bases outside the gene matches: 5. Clones were sequenced by immunoSEQ multiplex PCR, and TCRdb holds only the in-frame ones, with some missing. The table has about 660,000 clones, about 74% seen once; the top ten hold approximately 1.7%. The sample comes from a study of shared clonotypes between healthy human individuals. Sequenced sample: memory CD4+ T cells sorted from blood. Regarding subset: CD45RA-negative fraction. The chain links TRBV30 to TRBJ2-7; 9 bases are shared with TRBD1. This clonotype originated in a woman aged 30 to 39 in good health. CDR3 coding DNA: TGTGCCTGGAGATCAAACAGGGGGCCCTACGAGCAGTACTTC. Translated, it gives CAWRSNRGPYEQYF. Drawing the rest from reference TRBV30 and TRBJ2-7, the complete variable domain is SQTIHQWPATLVQPVGSPLSLECTVEGTSNPNLYWYRQAAGRGLQLLFYSVGIGQISSEVPQNLSASRPQDRQFILSSKKLLLSDSGFYLCAWRSNRGPYEQYFGPGTRLTVT.